In this sample, the clone carrying this T cell receptor (beta chain) turned up many times. No antigen is known for it. The DNA ends 3 residues before the CDR3 does, and the rest of the CDR3 is filled in from the germline J gene. The sample comes from a study of T cell clonality in common variable immunodeficiency. Study results and limitations: In common variable immunodeficiency, TCR beta chains reportedly carried fewer deletions and N-nucleotide insertions. TCRbeta clonality was increased in CVID versus healthy controls.

From germline, CDR1 is MNHEY and CDR2 SVGEGT. V lost 6 bases, J lost 5 bases, and 7 bases lay in between. The CDR3 contains 12 residues. TCRdb's copy holds only in-frame clones and misses some; the assay was immunoSEQ multiplex PCR. Singletons are absent from the sample, which has 40,000 to 50,000 clones. This chain links TRBV6-2 or TRBV6-3 with TRBJ2-2; perhaps TRBD1 as D (5 bases). The sequence derives from a person aged 18 to 75 in good health. The sample comprised peripheral blood mononuclear cells. CDR3 DNA, as far as it was read: TGTGCCAGCAGGCGACAGACCGGGGAG. It translates to CASRRQTGE. The entire CDR3 is CASRRQTGELFF.